What follows describes a single TCR beta chain. This sample stems from a study of CD8 T cells in Susac syndrome. Reverse transcription of about 0.45 to 1 ug RNA was carried out with random hexamers. One entry per CDR3 protein results from TCRdb running MiXCR on the immunoSEQ multiplex PCR reads. The data show about 140,000 distinct CDR3 sequences, roughly 94% seen once. This CDR3 is built from 15 residues. Germline V CDR1 and CDR2: GTSNPN, SVGIG (reference sequence). The ends lost 4 bases at V and 6 bases at J; junction bases unmatched: 12. The source is a human donor in good health. The source material was CD4+ T cells from PBMCs. The chain recombines TRBV30 with TRBJ1-5; TRBD1 agrees at 7 bases. The CDR3 region has the DNA TGTGCCTGGAAGCCTCCAGGGGGTCGCAGTCAGCCCCAGCATTTT. Its protein product is CAWKPPGGRSQPQHF.